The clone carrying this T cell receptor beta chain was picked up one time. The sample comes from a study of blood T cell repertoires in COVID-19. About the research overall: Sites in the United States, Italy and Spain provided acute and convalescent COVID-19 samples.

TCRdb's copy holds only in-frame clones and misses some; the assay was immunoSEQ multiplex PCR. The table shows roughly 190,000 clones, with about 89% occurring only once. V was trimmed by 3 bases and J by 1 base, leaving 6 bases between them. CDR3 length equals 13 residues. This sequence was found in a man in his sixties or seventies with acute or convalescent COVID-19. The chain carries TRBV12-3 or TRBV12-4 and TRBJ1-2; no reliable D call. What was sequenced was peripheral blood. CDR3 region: CASSFYNNYGYTF. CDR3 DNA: TGTGCCAGCAGTTTTTACAATAACTATGGCTACACCTTC.